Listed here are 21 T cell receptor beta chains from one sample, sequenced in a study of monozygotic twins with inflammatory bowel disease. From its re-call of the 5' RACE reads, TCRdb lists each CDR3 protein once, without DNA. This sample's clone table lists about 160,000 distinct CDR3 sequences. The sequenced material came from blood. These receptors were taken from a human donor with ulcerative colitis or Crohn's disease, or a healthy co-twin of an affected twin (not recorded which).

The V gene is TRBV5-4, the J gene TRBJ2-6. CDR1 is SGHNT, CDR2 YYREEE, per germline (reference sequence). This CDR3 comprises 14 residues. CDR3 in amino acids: CASSLRSGANVLTF.

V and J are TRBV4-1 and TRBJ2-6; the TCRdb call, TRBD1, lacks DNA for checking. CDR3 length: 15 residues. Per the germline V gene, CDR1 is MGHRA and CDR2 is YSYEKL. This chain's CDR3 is CASSQERGPLDVLTF.

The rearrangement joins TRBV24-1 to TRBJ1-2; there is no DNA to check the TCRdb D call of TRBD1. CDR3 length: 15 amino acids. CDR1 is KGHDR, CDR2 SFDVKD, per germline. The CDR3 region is CATSDPRTGDYGYTF.

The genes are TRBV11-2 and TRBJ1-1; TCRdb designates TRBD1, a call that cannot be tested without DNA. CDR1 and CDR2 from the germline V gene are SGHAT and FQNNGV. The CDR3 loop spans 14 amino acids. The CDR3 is CASSSPWGVAEAFF.

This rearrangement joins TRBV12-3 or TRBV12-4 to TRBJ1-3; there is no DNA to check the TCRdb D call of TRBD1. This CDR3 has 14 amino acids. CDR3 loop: CASIQGGSGNTIYF.

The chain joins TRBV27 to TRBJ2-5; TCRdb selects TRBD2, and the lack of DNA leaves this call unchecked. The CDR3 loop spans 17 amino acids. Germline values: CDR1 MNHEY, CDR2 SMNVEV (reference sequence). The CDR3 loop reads CASSFLSLAGVGETQYF.

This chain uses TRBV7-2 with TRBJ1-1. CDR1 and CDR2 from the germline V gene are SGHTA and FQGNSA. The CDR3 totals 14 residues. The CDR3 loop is CASSLTSGNTEAFF.

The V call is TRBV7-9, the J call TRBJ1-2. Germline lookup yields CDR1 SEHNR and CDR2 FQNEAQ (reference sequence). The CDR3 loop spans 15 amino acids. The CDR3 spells CASSYQRSHTYGYTF.

The chain's CDR3 is CASSLRRVISFNEQFF. The chain recombines TRBV11-3 with TRBJ2-1. The CDR3 loop spans 16 amino acids. Germline V CDR1 and CDR2: SGHNT, YENEEA.

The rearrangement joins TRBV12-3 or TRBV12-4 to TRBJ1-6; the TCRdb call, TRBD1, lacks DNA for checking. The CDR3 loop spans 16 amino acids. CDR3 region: CASSLGQAPYNSPLHF.

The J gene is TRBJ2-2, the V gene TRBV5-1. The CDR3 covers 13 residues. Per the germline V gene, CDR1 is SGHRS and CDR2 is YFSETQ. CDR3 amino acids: CASSFLLTGELFF.

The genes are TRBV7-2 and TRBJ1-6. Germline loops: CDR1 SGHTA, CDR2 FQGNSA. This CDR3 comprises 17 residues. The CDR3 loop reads CASSLALRARANSPLHF.

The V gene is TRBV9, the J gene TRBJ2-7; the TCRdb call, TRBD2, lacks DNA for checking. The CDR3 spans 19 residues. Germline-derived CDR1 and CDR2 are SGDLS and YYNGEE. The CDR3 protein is CASSIRGLAGEMCDYEQYF. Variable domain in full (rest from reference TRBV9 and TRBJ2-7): DSGVTQTPKHLITATGQRVTLRCSPRSGDLSVYWYQQSLDQGLQFLIQYYNGEERAKGNILERFSAQQFPDLHSELNLSSLELGDSALYFCASSIRGLAGEMCDYEQYFGPGTRLTVT.

CDR3 sequence reads: CASSQEVLEGLDTEAFF. The chain carries TRBV3-1 and TRBJ1-1. The CDR3 spans 17 residues. Germline V CDR1 and CDR2: LGHDT, YNNKEL (reference sequence). Supplemented by reference TRBV3-1 and TRBJ1-1, the full variable domain reads DTAVSQTPKYLVTQMGNDKSIKCEQNLGHDTMYWYKQDSKKFLKIMFSYNNKELIINETVPNRFSPKSPDKAHLNLHINSLELGDSAVYFCASSQEVLEGLDTEAFFGQGTRLTVV.

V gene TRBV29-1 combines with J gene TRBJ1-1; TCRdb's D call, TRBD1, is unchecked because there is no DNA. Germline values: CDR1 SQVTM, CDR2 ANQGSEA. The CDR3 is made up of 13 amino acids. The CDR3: CSVREGQDTEAFF.

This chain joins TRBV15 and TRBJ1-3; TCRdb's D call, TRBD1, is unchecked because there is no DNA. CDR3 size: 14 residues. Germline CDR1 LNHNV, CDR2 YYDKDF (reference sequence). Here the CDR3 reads CATSRGGQSRTIYF.

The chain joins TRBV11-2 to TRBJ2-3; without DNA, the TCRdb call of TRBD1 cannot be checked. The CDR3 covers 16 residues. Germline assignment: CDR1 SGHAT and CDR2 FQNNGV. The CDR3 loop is CASSVQGVWVTDTQYF.

The CDR3 region is CASSLSEVKGGYTF. The V and J genes are TRBV7-9 and TRBJ1-2; the TCRdb D gene call, TRBD1, has no DNA to confirm it. The CDR3 runs to 14 residues. Germline V gene lookup returns CDR1 SEHNR and CDR2 FQNEAQ (reference sequence).

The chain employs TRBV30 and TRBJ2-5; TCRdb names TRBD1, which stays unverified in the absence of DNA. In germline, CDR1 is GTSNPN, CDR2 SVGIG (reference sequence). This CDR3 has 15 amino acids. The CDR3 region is CAWSPPGQGKETQYF.

CDR3 sequence reads: CASSPDPDPQKLFF. This chain connects TRBV5-1 to TRBJ1-4; no DNA is available, so the TRBD1 call from TCRdb remains unchecked. From germline, CDR1 is SGHRS and CDR2 YFSETQ. This CDR3 comprises 14 residues.

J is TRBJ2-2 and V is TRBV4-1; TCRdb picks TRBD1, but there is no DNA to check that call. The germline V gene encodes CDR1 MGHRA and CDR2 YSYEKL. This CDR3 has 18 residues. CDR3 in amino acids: CASSQDRGNRVNSGELFF.